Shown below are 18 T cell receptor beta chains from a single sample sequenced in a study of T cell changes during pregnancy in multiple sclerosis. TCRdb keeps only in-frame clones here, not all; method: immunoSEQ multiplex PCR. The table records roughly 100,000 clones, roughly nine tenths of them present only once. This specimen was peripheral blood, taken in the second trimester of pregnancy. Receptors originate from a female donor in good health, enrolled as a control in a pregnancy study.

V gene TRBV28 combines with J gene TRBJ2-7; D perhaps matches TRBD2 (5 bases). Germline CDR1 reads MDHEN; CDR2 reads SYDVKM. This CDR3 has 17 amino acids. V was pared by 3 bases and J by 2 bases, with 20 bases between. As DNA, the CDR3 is TGTGCCAGCAGTTTTCCCCTCGAGGGCGTAAGGACCTACGAGCAGTACTTC. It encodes CASSFPLEGVRTYEQYF.

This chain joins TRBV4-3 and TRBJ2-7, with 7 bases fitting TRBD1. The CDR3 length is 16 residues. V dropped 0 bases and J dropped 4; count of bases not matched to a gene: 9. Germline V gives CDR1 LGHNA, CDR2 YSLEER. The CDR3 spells CASSQDRSGGWYEQYF. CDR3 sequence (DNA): TGCGCCAGCAGCCAAGATCGTTCAGGGGGTTGGTACGAGCAGTACTTC.

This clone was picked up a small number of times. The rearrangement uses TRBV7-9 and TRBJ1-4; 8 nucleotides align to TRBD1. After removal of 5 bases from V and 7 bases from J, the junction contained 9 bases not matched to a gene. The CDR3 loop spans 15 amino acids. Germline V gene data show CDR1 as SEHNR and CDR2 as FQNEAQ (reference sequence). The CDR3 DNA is TGTGCCAGCAGCAGATCGGGACAGGTTGGTGAAAAACTGTTTTTT. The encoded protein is CASSRSGQVGEKLFF.

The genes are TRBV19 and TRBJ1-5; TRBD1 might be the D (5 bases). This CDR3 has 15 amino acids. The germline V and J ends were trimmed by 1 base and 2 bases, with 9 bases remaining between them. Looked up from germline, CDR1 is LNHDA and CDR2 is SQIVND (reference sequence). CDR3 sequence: CASSIGGRGNQPQHF. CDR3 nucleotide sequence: TGTGCCAGTAGTATAGGGGGGAGGGGCAATCAGCCCCAGCATTTT.

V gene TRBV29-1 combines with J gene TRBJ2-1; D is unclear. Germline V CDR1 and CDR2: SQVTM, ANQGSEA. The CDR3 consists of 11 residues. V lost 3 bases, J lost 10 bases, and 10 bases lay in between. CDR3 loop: CSVERSAEQFF. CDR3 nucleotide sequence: TGCAGCGTTGAGAGGTCAGCCGAGCAGTTCTTC.

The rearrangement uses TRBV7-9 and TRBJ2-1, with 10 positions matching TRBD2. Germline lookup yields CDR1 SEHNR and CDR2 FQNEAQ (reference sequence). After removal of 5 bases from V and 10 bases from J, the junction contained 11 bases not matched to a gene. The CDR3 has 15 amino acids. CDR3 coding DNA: TGTGCCAGCAGCCAGCTGAGCGGGGGGGCCGGGGAGCAGTTCTTC. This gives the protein CASSQLSGGAGEQFF.

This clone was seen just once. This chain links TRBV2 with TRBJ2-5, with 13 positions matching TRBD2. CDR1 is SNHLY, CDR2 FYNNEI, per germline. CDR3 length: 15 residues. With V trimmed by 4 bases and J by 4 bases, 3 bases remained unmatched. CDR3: CASSGLAGGGETQYF. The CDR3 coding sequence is TGTGCCAGCAGTGGACTAGCGGGAGGCGGAGAGACCCAGTACTTC.

This chain's CDR3 is CASKSGGGTEAFF. The CDR3 DNA reads as TGTGCCAGCAAGTCCGGGGGGGGGACTGAAGCTTTCTTT. V gene TRBV27 combines with J gene TRBJ1-1, with D possibly matching TRBD1 (5 bases). Germline values: CDR1 MNHEY, CDR2 SMNVEV (reference sequence). Trimming left V 7 bases short and J 5 bases short, with 14 bases between. CDR3 length: 13 residues.

The CDR3 sequence is CASSLAGTDEAFF. The CDR3 nucleotides read TGCGCCAGCAGCTTGGCTGGGACTGACGAAGCTTTCTTT. This chain uses TRBV5-1 with TRBJ1-1; possible D gene TRBD1, 5 bases. CDR1 is SGHRS and CDR2 is YFSETQ in the germline V gene. Trimming left V 0 bases short and J 8 bases short, with 11 bases between. This CDR3 spans 13 amino acids.

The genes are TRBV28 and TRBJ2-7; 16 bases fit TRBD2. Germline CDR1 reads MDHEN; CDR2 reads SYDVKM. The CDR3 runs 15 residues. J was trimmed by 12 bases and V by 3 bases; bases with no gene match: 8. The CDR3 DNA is TGTGCCAGCAGTTTCTCCGGGACTAGCGGGAGGGCTGGGTACTTC. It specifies CASSFSGTSGRAGYF.

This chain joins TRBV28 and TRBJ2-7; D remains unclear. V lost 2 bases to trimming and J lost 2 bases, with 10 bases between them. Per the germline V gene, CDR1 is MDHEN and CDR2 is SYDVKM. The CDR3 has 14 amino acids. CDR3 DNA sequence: TGTGCCAGCAGTTTAGGAGACGGCCCCTACGAGCAGTACTTC. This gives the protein CASSLGDGPYEQYF.

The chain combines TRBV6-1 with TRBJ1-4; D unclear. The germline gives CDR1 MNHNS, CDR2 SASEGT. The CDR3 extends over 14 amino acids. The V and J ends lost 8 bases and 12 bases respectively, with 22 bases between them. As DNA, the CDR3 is TGTGCCAGCCGTTCGCGGGCTTCGAGGTTAGAACTGTTTTTT. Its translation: CASRSRASRLELFF.

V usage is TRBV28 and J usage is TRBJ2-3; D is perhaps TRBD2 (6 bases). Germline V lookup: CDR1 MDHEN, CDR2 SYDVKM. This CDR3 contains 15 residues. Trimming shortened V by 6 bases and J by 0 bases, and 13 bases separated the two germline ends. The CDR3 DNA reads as TGTGCCAGCAGACCTACCGGGACTAGCACAGATACGCAGTATTTT. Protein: CASRPTGTSTDTQYF.

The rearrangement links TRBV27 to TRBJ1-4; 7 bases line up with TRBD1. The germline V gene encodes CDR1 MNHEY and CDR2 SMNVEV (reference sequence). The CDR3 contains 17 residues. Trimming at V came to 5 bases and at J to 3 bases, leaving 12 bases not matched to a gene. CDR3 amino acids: CASSNHANRGSNEKLFF. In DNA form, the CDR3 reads TGTGCCAGCAGTAATCACGCTAACAGGGGCTCTAATGAAAAACTGTTTTTT. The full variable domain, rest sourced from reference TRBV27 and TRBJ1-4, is EAQVTQNPRYLITVTGKKLTVTCSQNMNHEYMSWYRQDPGLGLRQIYYSMNVEVTDKGDVPEGYKVSRKEKRNFPLILESPSPNQTSLYFCASSNHANRGSNEKLFFGSGTQLSVL.

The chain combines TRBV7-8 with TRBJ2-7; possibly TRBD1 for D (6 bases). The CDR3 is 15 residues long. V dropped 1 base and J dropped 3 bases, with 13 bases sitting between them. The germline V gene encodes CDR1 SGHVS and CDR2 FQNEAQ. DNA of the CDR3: TGTGCCAGCAGCTTAGGATGGGCCAGGGGCTACGAGCAGTACTTC. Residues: CASSLGWARGYEQYF.

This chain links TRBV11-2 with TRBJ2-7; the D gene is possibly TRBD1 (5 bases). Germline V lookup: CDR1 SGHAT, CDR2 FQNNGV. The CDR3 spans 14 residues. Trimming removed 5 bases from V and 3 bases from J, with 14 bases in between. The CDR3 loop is CASSPRPGNYEQYF. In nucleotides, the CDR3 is TGTGCCAGCAGCCCTCGCCCAGGGAACTACGAGCAGTACTTC.

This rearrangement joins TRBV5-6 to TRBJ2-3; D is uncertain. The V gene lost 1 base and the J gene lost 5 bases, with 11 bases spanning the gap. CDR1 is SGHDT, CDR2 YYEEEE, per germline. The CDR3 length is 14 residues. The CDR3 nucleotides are TGTGCCAGCAGCTTGAGCGTCGACCAAGATACGCAGTATTTT. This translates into CASSLSVDQDTQYF.

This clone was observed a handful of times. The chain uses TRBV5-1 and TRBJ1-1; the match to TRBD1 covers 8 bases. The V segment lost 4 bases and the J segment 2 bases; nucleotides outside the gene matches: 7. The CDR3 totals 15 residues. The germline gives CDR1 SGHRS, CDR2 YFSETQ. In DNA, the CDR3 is TGCGCCAGCAGCCCGACAGGGGCCCGAAACACTGAAGCTTTCTTT. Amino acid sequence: CASSPTGARNTEAFF.